The 10 T cell receptor beta chains given below trace back to one sample, sequenced in a study of blood T cell repertoires in COVID-19. Libraries were prepared by immunoSEQ multiplex PCR; TCRdb keeps only in-frame clonotypes and omits some of them. Of some 60,000 clones listed, more than 75% are singletons. Material: peripheral blood. These receptors came from a man aged 65-85 years with acute or convalescent COVID-19.

The sample holds one count of this clone. The chain has TRBV3-1 (or the pseudogene TRBV3-2) and TRBJ1-1, with 7 positions matching TRBD1. The CDR3 sequence is 15 residues long. Germline V gene data show CDR1 as LGHDT and CDR2 as YNNKEL (reference sequence). V lost 1 base and J lost 3; bases outside the gene matches: 5. The CDR3 bases are TGTGCCAGCAGCCAAGGGGACAGCCCATACACTGAAGCTTTCTTT. Translated, it gives CASSQGDSPYTEAFF.

The chain links TRBV5-1 to TRBJ2-1; TRBD2 matches at 11 bases. The CDR3 extends over 16 amino acids. V gave up 4 bases and J gave up 4 bases; unmatched junction bases: 7. Germline lookup yields CDR1 SGHRS and CDR2 YFSETQ. The CDR3 region is CASSKGLAEPYNEQFF. In nucleotides, the CDR3 is TGCGCCAGCAGCAAGGGACTAGCGGAACCTTACAATGAGCAGTTCTTC.

The chain joins TRBV30 to TRBJ2-7; no reliable D call. This CDR3 region has 16 residues. Germline V lookup: CDR1 GTSNPN, CDR2 SVGIG (reference sequence). The V and J ends lost 5 bases and 4 bases respectively, with 24 bases between them. CDR3 region: CAWWHPVAVSGYEQYF. The CDR3 nucleotides are TGTGCCTGGTGGCACCCTGTAGCCGTTAGTGGTTACGAGCAGTACTTC.

The sample holds one count of this clone. The chain uses TRBV10-3 and TRBJ2-5; D is possibly TRBD2 (5 bases). The germline V and J ends were trimmed by 9 bases and 1 base, with 12 bases remaining between them. CDR3 length: 13 residues. CDR1 and CDR2 (germline): ENHRY, SYGVKD. CDR3 residues: CAMAHEGQETQYF. CDR3 bases: TGTGCCATGGCTCATGAGGGCCAAGAGACCCAGTACTTC.

The V and J genes are TRBV6-1 and TRBJ2-3; 7 bases match TRBD1. The J segment lost 1 base and the V segment lost 3 bases, leaving 7 bases of the junction unmatched. The CDR3 runs 16 residues. The V gene's germline CDR1 is MNHNS and CDR2 SASEGT. CDR3 nucleotides: TGTGCCAGCAGTGAGACAGGGCTCGGAGGCACAGATACGCAGTATTTT. Residues: CASSETGLGGTDTQYF.

The chain joins TRBV28 to TRBJ1-3; possible D gene TRBD1, 5 bases. The V end lost 7 bases, the J end lost 8 bases, and 18 bases lay between the germline ends. Germline CDR1 MDHEN, CDR2 SYDVKM. The CDR3 loop spans 14 amino acids. CDR3 in DNA: TGTGCCAGCACGGGGGGGACGAGGGGAGACACCATATATTTT. Its translation: CASTGGTRGDTIYF.

This chain connects TRBV6-6 to TRBJ1-2; 10 nucleotides match TRBD1. Germline V gene lookup returns CDR1 MNHNY and CDR2 SVGAGI (reference sequence). This CDR3 is built from 14 residues. V shed 0 bases and J 8 bases; nucleotides not matched to a gene: 3. The CDR3: CASSYSGTGEGYTF. The DNA for the CDR3 is TGTGCCAGCAGTTACTCGGGGACAGGGGAAGGCTACACCTTC.

About this clone: At one boundary the junction diverges from the germline segment, which might be a read error. The CDR3 protein is CASSPGTSGSAAIF. CDR3 DNA: TGTGCCAGCAGCCCCGGGACTAGCGGGAGTGCGGCGATCTTC. The chain employs TRBV7-3 and TRBJ2-1, with TRBD2 matching over 14 bases. Germline loops: CDR1 SGHTA, CDR2 FQGTGA. This CDR3 is built from 14 residues.

The chain is built from TRBV20-1 and TRBJ2-1, with TRBD2 as a possible D gene (6 bases). Looked up from germline, CDR1 is DFQATT and CDR2 is SNEGSKA (reference sequence). V dropped 3 bases and J dropped 5 bases, with 14 bases sitting between them. The CDR3 is 14 residues long. CDR3 protein: CSASGTPTNNEQFF. CDR3 sequence (DNA): TGCAGTGCTAGTGGGACTCCCACCAACAATGAGCAGTTCTTC.

V gene TRBV5-1 combines with J gene TRBJ2-1; 8 bases align to TRBD1. This CDR3 is 15 amino acids long. The J segment lost 6 bases and the V segment lost 4 bases, leaving 9 bases of the junction unmatched. Looked up from germline, CDR1 is SGHRS and CDR2 is YFSETQ. The CDR3 DNA follows: TGCGCCAGCAGCATGGACAGGGCGGTGTTCAATGAGCAGTTCTTC. Amino acid sequence: CASSMDRAVFNEQFF.